This T cell receptor (beta chain) was profiled in a study of T cells in Graves' hyperthyroidism and ophthalmopathy. Lactation, pregnancy, other autoimmune disease or uncontrolled infection excluded patients. Thyroid ultrasound and orbital computed tomography, with clinical symptoms and serum thyroxine and TRAb, informed diagnoses. The CDR3 covers 15 residues. Germline assignment: CDR1 WNHNN and CDR2 SYGVQD (reference sequence). Deletions cut 3 bases from V and 5 bases from J, with 14 bases between. The CDR3 regions of TCR beta were amplified from RNA transcripts. The TCR CDR3 first-round RT-PCR relied on the HTBI primer set. TCRdb reanalysed the multiplex PCR reads using MiXCR and keeps one entry per CDR3 protein. The data hold 500,000 to 600,000 distinct CDR3 sequences, with 40% to 55% observed a single time. Study-wide results and limits: With a median lead of approximately 6.4 months before onset, the model predicted ophthalmopathy. Ophthalmopathy was distinguished from stable hyperthyroidism by 13 V-J signatures.

This clonotype has just one count. Its matching antigen is unknown. The gene calls are TRBV10-1 and TRBJ1-5; a possible D gene is TRBD1 (5 bases). The sequenced material came from peripheral blood or thyroid tissue (not recorded which). This clonotype was sampled from an adult woman with Graves' disease, either hyperthyroidism or ophthalmopathy (not recorded which). CDR3 DNA: TGCGCCAGCAGTGACCCCGGGACGGGGGATCAGCCCCAGCATTTT. Residues: CASSDPGTGDQPQHF.